This is a list of T cell receptor beta chains from one sample in a study of blood T cells in healthy people across ages. MiXCR was run by TCRdb on the 5' RACE reads, yielding one entry per CDR3 protein. The sample lists about 1.4 million distinct CDR3 sequences; approximately 59% were seen once. The sequencing sample was made of blood. All receptors derive from a man younger than 35 in good health. Both conserved end residues are part of each CDR3. The order of the fields is D gene, J gene, clone size, V gene, CDR3 protein, CDR3 DNA. The D gene is left open where the match is weak. Expanded clones are given a class, and other clones once, few, many or no size at all.

- TRBJ2-7 - TRBV7-9 CASSGTNIYEQYF TGTGCCAGTTCCGGGACCAATATCTACGAGCAGTACTTC
- TRBJ2-1 - TRBV7-2 CASRQPSSYNEQFF TGTGCCAGCAGACAGCCTAGCTCCTACAATGAGCAGTTCTTC
- TRBJ2-5 - TRBV21-1 CASSKGESASEETQYF TGTGCCAGCAGCAAAGGGGAGTCTGCTTCTGAAGAGACCCAGTACTTC
- TRBJ2-7 - TRBV6-2/TRBV6-3 CASSYAGPGEQYF TGTGCCAGCAGTTACGCGGGACCAGGGGAGCAGTACTTC
TRBD1 TRBJ1-2 - TRBV7-2 CTSSLDFRQGLLVYTF TGTACCAGCAGCTTAGATTTCCGACAGGGTCTGCTCGTCTACACCTTC
TRBD2 TRBJ2-7 few TRBV29-1 CSGGTSGIGEQYF TGCAGCGGCGGGACTAGCGGGATAGGCGAGCAGTACTTC
TRBD1 TRBJ1-2 - TRBV7-2 CASSLGGPVGQGYGYTF TGTGCCAGCAGCTTAGGGGGGCCCGTGGGACAGGGATATGGCTACACCTTC
- TRBJ2-1 few TRBV9 CASSVATGTAEQFF TGTGCCAGCAGCGTAGCTACAGGGACGGCGGAGCAGTTCTTC
- TRBJ2-7 - TRBV20-1 CSAAGRTYEQYF TGCAGTGCTGCCGGGAGAACCTACGAGCAGTACTTC
- TRBJ2-1 few TRBV28 CASSLLTPALTYNEQFF TGTGCCAGCAGTTTACTCACCCCGGCCCTCACCTACAATGAGCAGTTCTTC
TRBD2 TRBJ2-7 - TRBV12-5 CASGLVRGGPYNEQYF TGTGCTAGTGGTTTGGTACGGGGGGGACCCTACAATGAGCAGTACTTC
- TRBJ1-2 - TRBV7-2 CASSFRQVGDYGYTF TGTGCCAGCAGCTTCCGACAGGTGGGGGACTATGGCTACACCTTC
TRBD2 TRBJ2-1 - TRBV20-1 CSARLAGGTYNEQFF TGCAGTGCTAGGCTAGCGGGGGGGACCTACAATGAGCAGTTCTTC
- TRBJ2-3 - TRBV29-1 CIVAKSPDTQYF TGCATCGTCGCCAAAAGCCCAGATACGCAGTATTTT
- TRBJ2-5 - TRBV20-1 CSAPGTKYNEQYF TGCAGTGCTCCCGGGACGAAATACAATGAGCAGTACTTC
TRBD1 TRBJ2-7 - TRBV10-3 CATRGSGYEQYF TGTGCCACCAGGGGGTCAGGCTACGAGCAGTACTTC
- TRBJ2-1 - TRBV21-1 CAGSKGSASGRHCEQFF TGTGCCGGCAGCAAAGGATCGGCTAGCGGGAGACATTGTGAGCAGTTCTTC
- TRBJ1-1 - TRBV3-1 CASSRTLVNTEAFF TGTGCCAGCAGCCGTACCCTAGTGAACACTGAAGCTTTCTTT
- TRBJ2-7 - TRBV11-2 CASSLDLGLPYEQYF TGTGCCAGCAGCTTAGATCTAGGACTCCCCTACGAGCAGTACTTC
- TRBJ1-4 - TRBV6-5 CASSYSYRVNEKLFF TGTGCCAGCAGTTACTCATACAGGGTTAATGAAAAACTGTTTTTT